Listed below are T cell receptor beta chains from one sample, sequenced in a study of CD8 T cells in ankylosing spondylitis. MiXCR was run by TCRdb on the 5' RACE reads, yielding one entry per CDR3 protein. The sample carries 200,000 to 250,000 distinct CDR3 sequences, approximately 30% recorded once. The sequencing input was blood, either unsorted or a sorted T cell fraction (not recorded which). Source of these receptors: a male donor with ankylosing spondylitis or in good health (not recorded which). CDR3s leave out the opening cysteine and the closing phenylalanine or tryptophan.

v_gene: TRBV7-9
j_gene: TRBJ1-1
CDR3aa: ASSEDRGGTNTEAF

v_gene: TRBV6-1
j_gene: TRBJ1-6
CDR3aa: ASHTTGAYSPLH

v_gene: TRBV4-1
j_gene: TRBJ1-5
CDR3aa: ASSQVLGRVGQPQH

v_gene: TRBV20-1
j_gene: TRBJ2-7
CDR3aa: SASTVGSYEQY

v_gene: TRBV7-9
j_gene: TRBJ2-5
CDR3aa: ASSFPVLAETQY

v_gene: TRBV18
j_gene: TRBJ2-3
CDR3aa: ASSPNDPTRTDTQY

v_gene: TRBV27
j_gene: TRBJ1-4
CDR3aa: ASSSRGINEKLF

v_gene: TRBV11-2
j_gene: TRBJ2-7
CDR3aa: ASSLLGLATYEQY

v_gene: TRBV6-5
j_gene: TRBJ1-2
CDR3aa: ASSYGGNGYT

v_gene: TRBV20-1
j_gene: TRBJ2-2
CDR3aa: SARPQGVTTGELF

v_gene: TRBV6-1
j_gene: TRBJ1-1
CDR3aa: ASSHGGVATWENTEAF

v_gene: TRBV29-1
j_gene: TRBJ2-2
CDR3aa: SGKDSISGELF